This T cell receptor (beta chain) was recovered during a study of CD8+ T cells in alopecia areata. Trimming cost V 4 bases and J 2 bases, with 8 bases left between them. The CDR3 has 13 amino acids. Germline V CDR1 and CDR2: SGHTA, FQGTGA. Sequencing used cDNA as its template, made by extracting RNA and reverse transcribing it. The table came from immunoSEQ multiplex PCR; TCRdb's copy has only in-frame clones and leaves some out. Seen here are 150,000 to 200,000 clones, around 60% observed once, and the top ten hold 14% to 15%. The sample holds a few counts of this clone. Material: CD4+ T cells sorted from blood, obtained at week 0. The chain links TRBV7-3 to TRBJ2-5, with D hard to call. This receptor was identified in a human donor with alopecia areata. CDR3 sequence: CASSSELQETQYF. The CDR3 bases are TGTGCCAGCAGCTCAGAGCTACAAGAGACCCAGTACTTC.